This is a list of T cell receptor beta chains from one sample in a study of T-cell memory formation after mild COVID-19. From the 5' RACE reads, TCRdb called clonotypes with MiXCR, one entry per CDR3 protein. The profile covers about 430,000 distinct CDR3 sequences, with 24% appearing a single time and 7.5% to 10% taken by the ten largest. Sequences were obtained from PBMCs or a T cell subset sorted from them (not recorded which). These receptors were obtained from an adult woman who had mild COVID-19 (a few samples of this study predate the infection). Cell type and time point are not known. CDR3s include the opening cysteine and the closing phenylalanine or tryptophan.

>TRBV5-6
CASSLLQGTPDFSTDTQYF
>TRBV20-1
CSARDLQDNYGYTF
>TRBV27
CASSLWGADPKNIQYF
>TRBV4-3
CASSPLAGGTYEQYF
>TRBV6-1
CASSRTGNGQETQYF
>TRBV5-5
CASTRPSGQNYGYTF
>TRBV7-8
CASSPYTRADNEQFF
>TRBV6-2/TRBV6-3
CASSWGAGVSPLHF
>TRBV7-8
CASRPDAGGETQYF
>TRBV23-1
CASSRSSVQETQYF
>TRBV12-3/TRBV12-4
CASSLSPGPEAFF
>TRBV7-6
CASSLVAGYGNQPQHF
>TRBV6-5
CASSSGTSGTYEQFF
>TRBV25-1
CASIGQGTYEQYF
>TRBV12-3/TRBV12-4
CASSVDGPYEQYF
>TRBV27
CASSRQTSAAPSRQYF
>TRBV5-4
CASSPLTSGSRETQYF
>TRBV12-3/TRBV12-4
CASSLRVSGRVNEQFF
>TRBV2
CASSEWEGGQETQYF
>TRBV27
CASRSGEGGQWYEQYF
>TRBV12-3/TRBV12-4
CASRPPVGRGNTEAFF
>TRBV20-1
CSARRLAGVTDTQYF
>TRBV27
CASSLLQGNTEAFF
>TRBV21-1
CASSSSLTLLAYEQYF
>TRBV7-2
CASSPVGIGADTQYF
>TRBV20-1
CSPKVGPDTQYF
>TRBV7-2
CASSPGGAGANVLTF
>TRBV7-9
CASSSTGGRNGYTF
>TRBV9
CASSVEETQYF
>TRBV6-5
CASSLLAGGLSDTQYF
>TRBV6-5
CASSYRRGRSYNEQFF
>TRBV9
CASSPEGAIRYGYTF
>TRBV20-1
CSAQGPPGRGETQYF
>TRBV9
CASSVSVPSTDKQYF
>TRBV2
CASRTDVELAGRQFF
>TRBV4-1
CASSQEGGGQPQHF
>TRBV29-1
CSVRTGGGAYEQYF
>TRBV20-1
CSAPTGTLTDTQYF
>TRBV7-6
CASSLDPSGPGEQFF
>TRBV2
CASSVQGGQPQHF
>TRBV7-8
CASKRETYVLNEQFF
>TRBV7-8
CASSPTGQGIYEQYF
>TRBV11-3
CASSLALGASGSRFF
>TRBV3-1
CASSQDWQGFTEAFF
>TRBV4-2
CASSQESQRFEGEQYF
>TRBV5-4
CASSSALGTQYF